These T cell receptor beta chains were read from a single sample in a study of T cells in Graves' hyperthyroidism and ophthalmopathy. TCRdb recomputed calls from the multiplex PCR reads with MiXCR, one row per CDR3 protein. The table includes about 300,000 distinct CDR3 sequences, roughly a fifth detected once. Sequenced: blood. The source is a man aged 50-59 years with Graves' ophthalmopathy. The CDR3 runs from the conserved cysteine through the conserved F or W. The order of the fields is clone size, D gene, J gene, V gene, CDR3 protein, CDR3 DNA. D genes are given only for firm matches. Only part of the rows carry a size: once, few, many, or a class if the clone is expanded.

>.|.|TRBJ1-5|TRBV5-1
CASSLSPGSNQPQHF
TGCGCCAGCAGCTTGTCCCCGGGATCTAATCAGCCCCAGCATTTT
>.|TRBD2|TRBJ2-2|TRBV12-3/TRBV12-4
CASSLAGGGRELFF
TGTGCCAGCAGTCTAGCGGGAGGGGGCAGGGAGCTGTTTTTT
>many|TRBD1|TRBJ2-1|TRBV28
CASSFRTGKHEQFF
TGTGCCAGCAGTTTCCGGACAGGGAAACATGAGCAGTTCTTC
>.|.|TRBJ2-7|TRBV6-1
CASSQSGPHEQYF
TGTGCCAGCAGCCAATCAGGGCCGCACGAGCAGTACTTC
>many|.|TRBJ2-5|TRBV7-9
CASSLVGGGEETQYF
TGTGCCAGCAGCTTAGTAGGAGGAGGTGAAGAGACCCAGTACTTC
>few|.|TRBJ2-3|TRBV7-9
CASSFHRPGTDTQYF
TGTGCCAGCAGCTTCCATCGGCCTGGCACAGATACGCAGTATTTT
>many|.|TRBJ2-3|TRBV2
CASERRARTDTQYF
TGTGCCAGCGAAAGGAGGGCTCGAACAGATACGCAGTATTTT
>.|.|TRBJ1-1|TRBV6-2/TRBV6-3
CASSYRVGTEAFF
TGTGCCAGCAGTTACAGGGTTGGGACTGAAGCTTTCTTT
>.|.|TRBJ1-5|TRBV10-2
CASRKGADQPQHF
TGCGCCAGCAGGAAAGGCGCTGATCAGCCCCAGCATTTT
>few|TRBD1|TRBJ2-7|TRBV20-1
CSAREQGKFYYEQYF
TGCAGTGCTAGAGAACAGGGGAAGTTTTACTACGAGCAGTACTTC
>.|TRBD1|TRBJ2-3|TRBV4-2
CASSQEGQGTDTQYF
TGTGCCAGCAGCCAAGAAGGACAGGGCACAGATACGCAGTATTTT
>many|TRBD2|TRBJ2-7|TRBV9
CASSPPRTSGRHEQYF
TGTGCCAGCAGCCCCCCCCGGACTAGCGGGAGGCACGAGCAGTACTTC
>.|.|TRBJ2-2|TRBV20-1
CSSGLDANTGELFF
TGCAGTTCCGGGTTAGATGCGAACACCGGGGAGCTGTTTTTT
>many|TRBD2|TRBJ2-7|TRBV27
CASSSNSGRTLEQYF
TGTGCCAGCAGCTCCAATTCCGGGAGGACATTGGAGCAGTACTTC
>.|.|TRBJ2-5|TRBV7-2
CASSRGAGAEGTQYF
TGTGCCAGCAGCCGAGGCGCGGGGGCTGAGGGGACCCAGTACTTC
>.|TRBD1|TRBJ2-3|TRBV20-1
CSAKPGTGRTDTQYF
TGCAGTGCTAAGCCCGGGACAGGTCGCACAGATACGCAGTATTTT
>.|.|TRBJ1-5|TRBV12-3/TRBV12-4
CASSLRRQRDQPQHF
TGTGCCAGCAGTTTAAGGAGACAGAGAGATCAGCCCCAGCATTTT
>few|.|TRBJ1-6|TRBV6-1
CASSEGTDNSPLHF
TGTGCCAGCAGTGAAGGGACAGATAATTCACCCCTCCACTTT
>.|.|TRBJ2-7|TRBV6-1
CASSPSPGRLTPKGDEQYF
TGTGCCAGCAGTCCTAGTCCAGGGCGACTGACTCCGAAAGGGGACGAGCAGTACTTC
>.|.|TRBJ1-5|TRBV9
CASSERGDWQPQHF
TGTGCCAGCAGCGAGAGGGGGGATTGGCAGCCCCAGCATTTT
>.|TRBD2|TRBJ2-7|TRBV2
CASGTSSCEQYF
TGTGCCAGCGGGACTAGCTCCTGCGAGCAGTACTTC
>many|.|TRBJ1-2|TRBV2
CASSEELLSYGYTF
TGTGCCAGCAGTGAAGAGCTTCTTTCTTATGGCTACACCTTC
>few|.|TRBJ1-6|TRBV12-3/TRBV12-4
CASSWALGNSPLHF
TGTGCCAGCAGCTGGGCCCTCGGTAATTCACCCCTCCACTTT
>many|.|TRBJ2-5|TRBV20-1
CSARAFGRESTTQYF
TGCAGTGCTAGAGCCTTTGGACGGGAGAGTACGACCCAGTACTTC
>few|.|TRBJ2-1|TRBV20-1
CSAGNRDYNEQFF
TGCAGTGCTGGCAATCGAGATTACAATGAGCAGTTCTTC
>many|TRBD2|TRBJ2-7|TRBV28
CASSSSATHIAGDTYEQYF
TGTGCCAGCAGTTCGTCCGCAACTCACATAGCGGGAGACACCTACGAGCAGTACTTC
>few|.|TRBJ2-7|TRBV12-3/TRBV12-4
CASSLARTETYEQYF
TGTGCCAGCAGTTTAGCAAGGACAGAAACCTACGAGCAGTACTTC
>many|TRBD1|TRBJ2-7|TRBV10-3
CAISETGAYEQYF
TGTGCCATCAGTGAGACAGGGGCCTACGAGCAGTACTTC
>.|.|TRBJ1-3|TRBV5-4
CASSPGGGLVSLSGNTIYF
TGTGCCAGCAGTCCCGGAGGGGGGCTCGTCTCTCTCTCTGGAAACACCATATATTTT
>few|.|TRBJ2-7|TRBV7-9
CASSQGILYEQYF
TGTGCCAGCAGCCAGGGTATTCTCTACGAGCAGTACTTC
>few|TRBD1|TRBJ2-2|TRBV20-1
CSAREKGALSNTGELFF
TGCAGTGCTAGAGAAAAGGGGGCGCTTTCGAACACCGGGGAGCTGTTTTTT
>many|.|TRBJ1-6|TRBV6-1
CASSAAGANNYPLHF
TGTGCCAGCAGTGCCGCAGGGGCCAATAATTACCCCCTCCACTTT
>many|.|TRBJ2-2|TRBV11-2
CASSAGPISGELFF
TGTGCCAGCAGCGCCGGGCCCATATCCGGGGAGCTGTTTTTT
>many|TRBD2|TRBJ2-7|TRBV28
CASSHRSGAYEQYF
TGTGCCAGCAGCCACCGCAGCGGGGCCTACGAGCAGTACTTC
>many|.|TRBJ2-7|TRBV18
CASSPPGPQLGYEQYF
TGTGCCAGCTCACCACCCGGGCCTCAATTGGGCTACGAGCAGTACTTC
>many|TRBD2|TRBJ2-3|TRBV20-1
CSASPFGGRPDTQYF
TGCAGTGCTAGCCCCTTCGGGGGGAGGCCCGATACGCAGTATTTT
>many|TRBD1|TRBJ2-7|TRBV27
CASSFRQGFSYEQYF
TGTGCCAGCAGTTTTCGACAGGGATTTTCCTACGAGCAGTACTTC
>.|.|TRBJ1-4|TRBV7-9
CAGSLGQINEKLFF
TGTGCTGGGTCCCTTGGACAGATTAATGAAAAACTGTTTTTT
>.|TRBD1|TRBJ1-6|TRBV9
CASSVTGANSPLHF
TGTGCCAGCAGCGTAACAGGGGCTAATTCACCCCTCCACTTT
>.|TRBD1|TRBJ2-3|TRBV6-1
CASSSGGSTDTQYF
TGTGCCAGCAGCTCAGGGGGTAGCACAGATACGCAGTATTTT
>many|TRBD1|TRBJ1-5|TRBV27
CASSLNPKRGRILQPQHF
TGTGCCAGCAGTTTAAACCCTAAAAGGGGGCGCATACTCCAGCCCCAGCATTTT
>many|.|TRBJ2-2|TRBV7-9
CASSRYGGGSSGELFF
TGTGCCAGCAGTCGATATGGAGGGGGTTCGAGCGGGGAGCTGTTTTTT
>many|.|TRBJ2-5|TRBV7-7
CASSLAADQETQYF
TGTGCTAGCAGCTTAGCGGCAGACCAAGAGACCCAGTACTTC
>.|.|TRBJ1-1|TRBV6-5
CASSRNGGDMNTEAFF
TGTGCCAGCAGTCGTAACGGGGGGGATATGAACACTGAAGCTTTCTTT
>few|TRBD1|TRBJ1-6|TRBV13
CASSLQGEISPLHF
TGTGCCAGCAGCCTACAGGGGGAAATTTCACCCCTCCACTTT
>many|.|TRBJ2-1|TRBV11-3
CASSLLQGGQFF
TGTGCCAGCAGCTTATTACAGGGTGGGCAGTTCTTC
>.|TRBD1|TRBJ1-2|TRBV2
CASNRQGRGYTF
TGTGCCAGCAATCGACAGGGTCGGGGCTACACCTTC
>.|TRBD2|TRBJ2-1|TRBV28
CASSLGLAGDNKQFF
TGTGCCAGCAGTTTAGGACTAGCGGGGGACAATAAGCAGTTCTTC
>many|.|TRBJ1-5|TRBV28
CASTSGGAGNQPQHF
TGTGCCAGCACCTCGGGAGGGGCAGGGAATCAGCCCCAGCATTTT
>many|TRBD1|TRBJ2-7|TRBV29-1
CSVLGQGAYEQYF
TGCAGCGTCCTGGGACAGGGGGCCTACGAGCAGTACTTC
>many|TRBD1|TRBJ1-5|TRBV18
CASSETGEDQPQHF
TGTGCCAGCTCAGAGACAGGGGAGGATCAGCCCCAGCATTTT
>.|TRBD1|TRBJ1-5|TRBV20-1
CSVGQGNQLQHF
TGCAGTGTAGGACAGGGGAATCAGCTCCAGCATTTT
>few|TRBD1|TRBJ2-5|TRBV20-1
CSGWTGMGETQYF
TGCAGTGGATGGACAGGGATGGGAGAGACCCAGTACTTC
>many|.|TRBJ1-5|TRBV2
CASSMQGTGQPQHF
TGTGCCAGCAGTATGCAGGGGACCGGTCAGCCCCAGCATTTT
>many|.|TRBJ2-7|TRBV18
CASSPPAGYEQYF
TGTGCCAGCTCACCACCGGCAGGTTACGAGCAGTACTTC
>few|.|TRBJ1-4|TRBV29-1
CSVASGSGGEKLFF
TGCAGCGTTGCCTCGGGGAGCGGTGGAGAAAAACTGTTTTTT
>many|TRBD2|TRBJ2-2|TRBV7-3
CASSRTSGQGPGELFF
TGTGCCAGCAGCCGCACTAGCGGTCAAGGCCCCGGGGAGCTGTTTTTT
>many|TRBD1|TRBJ1-2|TRBV20-1
CSAQTGSVGYTF
TGCAGTGCCCAGACAGGGAGCGTAGGCTACACCTTC
>many|.|TRBJ1-2|TRBV30
CAWAEPLYGYTF
TGTGCCTGGGCCGAGCCGCTCTATGGCTACACCTTC